This entry lists 10 T cell receptor beta chains sequenced from one sample in a study of response to subunit inactivated influenza vaccine. One entry per CDR3 protein results from TCRdb running MiXCR on the RT-PCR reads. In the table there are 710,000 or so distinct CDR3 sequences, around 16% of which are singletons. The specimen comprised PBMCs from blood, sampled 11 to 12 days after vaccination. Receptors were obtained from a man in his fifties or sixties who received an inactivated influenza vaccine.

V is TRBV2 and J is TRBJ1-5; possibly TRBD1 for D (6 bases). The CDR3 is 15 amino acids. Looked up from germline, CDR1 is SNHLY and CDR2 is FYNNEI. V lost 0 bases and J 4 bases, leaving 10 bases between the germline ends. As DNA, the CDR3 is TGTGCCAGCAGTGAAGCTCGCAGGGGTAATCAGCCCCAGCATTTT. Amino acid sequence: CASSEARRGNQPQHF.

This clonotype was counted a few times. The V and J genes are TRBV7-2 and TRBJ1-1, with TRBD1 matching over 11 bases. CDR1 SGHTA and CDR2 FQGNSA come from the germline V gene. Trimming at V came to 4 bases and at J to 10 bases, leaving 5 bases not matched to a gene. The CDR3 covers 13 residues. CDR3 in amino acids: CASSSGQGAIAFF. The CDR3 DNA follows: TGTGCCAGCAGCTCCGGACAGGGGGCTATAGCTTTCTTT. The complete variable domain, with remaining parts taken from reference TRBV7-2 and TRBJ1-1, reads GAGVSQSPSNKVTEKGKDVELRCDPISGHTALYWYRQSLGQGLEFLIYFQGNSAPDKSGLPSDRFSAERTGGSVSTLTIQRTQQEDSAVYLCASSSGQGAIAFFGQGTRLTVV.

The chain links TRBV27 to TRBJ2-1; 8 nucleotides agree with TRBD2. V was clipped by 4 bases and J by 9 bases; unmatched bases: 11. The V gene's germline CDR1 is MNHEY and CDR2 SMNVEV (reference sequence). CDR3 length: 15 residues. The CDR3 sequence is CASSWGGRPEGEQFF. CDR3 nucleotides: TGTGCCAGCAGTTGGGGCGGGAGGCCAGAGGGTGAGCAGTTCTTC.

The gene calls are TRBV19 and TRBJ2-5; TRBD1 aligns across 8 bases. This CDR3 spans 13 amino acids. V lost 6 bases to trimming and J lost 2 bases; unmatched junction nucleotides: 2. CDR1 LNHDA and CDR2 SQIVND come from the germline V gene (reference sequence). The CDR3 nucleotides read TGTGCCAGTAGCGGGACAGGACAAGAGACCCAGTACTTC. Translating it yields CASSGTGQETQYF.

This clonotype has a handful of counts. CDR3 region: CASSFDRAWGYTF. The CDR3 coding sequence is TGTGCCAGCAGTTTCGACAGGGCGTGGGGCTACACCTTC. The chain employs TRBV28 and TRBJ1-2; 7 bases are a match to TRBD1. This CDR3 is 13 amino acids long. Germline-derived CDR1 and CDR2 are MDHEN and SYDVKM. The ends lost 3 bases at V and 8 bases at J; junction bases unmatched: 6.

The genes are TRBV29-1 and TRBJ2-3, with D possibly called TRBD1 or TRBD2 (6 bases each). Trimming removed 4 bases at V and 10 bases at J, with 15 bases between. The CDR3 has 12 residues. The germline gives CDR1 SQVTM, CDR2 ANQGSEA. In DNA, the CDR3 is TGCAGCGTTGCCCTGCCGGGGGCGGCGCAGTATTTT. Its protein product is CSVALPGAAQYF.

The chain couples TRBV19 to TRBJ1-4; 8 nucleotides agree with TRBD1. This CDR3 has 13 amino acids. With V trimmed by 1 base and J by 8 bases, 0 bases remained unmatched. Germline-derived CDR1 and CDR2 are LNHDA and SQIVND (reference sequence). The CDR3 is CASSIGDREKLFF. For the CDR3, the DNA is TGTGCCAGTAGTATAGGGGACAGGGAAAAACTGTTTTTT.

The chain carries TRBV12-3 or TRBV12-4 and TRBJ1-2, with 8 bases lining up with TRBD1. V lost 4 bases, J lost 8 bases, and 18 bases stayed unmatched. The CDR3 totals 17 residues. The CDR3 protein is CASSSAPGGQGALGYTF. CDR3 DNA sequence: TGTGCCAGCAGTTCAGCCCCTGGGGGGCAGGGGGCGCTCGGCTACACCTTC.

V and J are TRBV18 and TRBJ1-4, with 9 bases aligning to TRBD1. The CDR3 spans 16 residues. V trimming: 4 bases; J trimming: 3 bases; junction bases outside the gene matches: 6. The V gene's germline CDR1 is KGHSH and CDR2 LQKENI. The DNA for the CDR3 is TGTGCCAGCTCACTCTCACAGGGGGCTCCTAATGAAAAACTGTTTTTT. Protein sequence: CASSLSQGAPNEKLFF. Full variable domain (rest looked up from reference TRBV18 and TRBJ1-4): NAGVMQNPRHLVRRRGQEARLRCSPMKGHSHVYWYRQLPEEGLKFMVYLQKENIIDESGMPKERFSAEFPKEGPSILRIQQVVRGDSAAYFCASSLSQGAPNEKLFFGSGTQLSVL.

The chain combines TRBV12-3 or TRBV12-4 with TRBJ2-1, with unresolved D. V gave up 3 bases and J gave up 2 bases, with 14 bases separating them. The CDR3 runs to 16 residues. The CDR3 bases are TGTGCCAGCAGTTTGACGGGTTATTATACCTACAATGAGCAGTTCTTC. Its translation: CASSLTGYYTYNEQFF.